This entry features one TCR beta chain sequence. The germline CDR1 and CDR2 sequences are SEHNR and FQNEAQ (reference sequence). The CDR3 spans 14 residues. The J segment lost 5 bases and the V segment lost 1 base, leaving 4 bases of the junction unmatched. This entry comes from a study of OX40 agonist ivuxolimab in advanced cancers. Measured with immunoSEQ multiplex PCR; TCRdb has only the in-frame clones, and not every one. In the table there are approximately 58,000 clones, 70% to 90% of which are singletons. V gene TRBV7-9 combines with J gene TRBJ2-7; 8 bases are shared with TRBD1. The clonotype originates from an adult with an advanced solid tumor such as melanoma, head and neck, liver or kidney cancer. The starting material was CD4+ or CD8+ T cells sorted from blood, obtained in a trial of the OX40 agonist ivuxolimab. The CDR3 loop reads CASSLGRGLHEQYF. The CDR3 region has the DNA TGTGCCAGCAGCTTAGGCAGGGGGCTTCACGAGCAGTACTTC.